Below, one T cell receptor beta chain is given with its context. This entry belongs to a study of blood T cell repertoires in COVID-19. The CDR3 loop spans 15 amino acids. Germline values: CDR1 SQVTM, CDR2 ANQGSEA. Losses at the gene ends were 0 bases for V and 0 bases for J; bases not matched to a gene: 3. Produced via immunoSEQ multiplex PCR; TCRdb's table is partial and in-frame only. In the table there are 44,000 or so clones, about 83% of which are singletons. The sample was peripheral blood. This rearrangement joins TRBV29-1 to TRBJ2-3; the match to TRBD1 covers 7 bases. This clonotype originated in a man aged 80 or over in a cohort sampled during active COVID-19. CDR3 amino acids: CSVEEQGVSTDTQYF. The CDR3, as DNA: TGCAGCGTTGAAGAGCAGGGGGTTAGCACAGATACGCAGTATTTT.